Listed here are 18 T cell receptor beta chains from one sample, sequenced in a study of PD-1 blockade in classical Hodgkin lymphoma. This table comes from immunoSEQ multiplex PCR, and its TCRdb copy is limited to in-frame clones, with some not included. The sample records some 84,000 clones, roughly 91% being singletons. Every patient relapsed after autologous stem cell transplantation, and brentuximab vedotin exposure varied. The sample here was peripheral blood mononuclear cells (PBMCs), taken before the second cycle of nivolumab. The receptors come from a human donor with classical Hodgkin lymphoma.

The count of this clone is one. The rearrangement uses TRBV6-5 and TRBJ1-2; 7 bases line up with TRBD1. The CDR3 consists of 14 residues. V was clipped by 2 bases and J by 4 bases; unmatched bases: 4. Germline CDR1 reads MNHEY; CDR2 reads SVGAGI. The CDR3 region is CASSYVTGAYGYTF. In nucleotides, the CDR3 is TGTGCCAGCAGTTACGTAACAGGGGCCTATGGCTACACCTTC.

The J gene is TRBJ2-7, the V gene TRBV9; 16 positions agree with TRBD2. The CDR3 length is 15 residues. Unmatched junction bases numbered 3, after V lost 3 bases and J lost 6 bases. CDR1 is SGDLS, CDR2 YYNGEE, per germline. Here the CDR3 reads CASSAGLAGGLEQYF. Here the CDR3 DNA reads TGTGCCAGCAGCGCGGGACTAGCGGGAGGGCTCGAGCAGTACTTC.

The rearrangement uses TRBV2 and TRBJ2-7; D may be TRBD2 (5 bases). The V end was cut by 7 bases, the J end by 6 bases, with 10 bases between. The CDR3 is 11 amino acids. Germline CDR1 is SNHLY and CDR2 is FYNNEI. CDR3 in amino acids: CASNFRGEQYF. Here the CDR3 DNA reads TGTGCCAGCAATTTCCGGGGCGAGCAGTACTTC.

The rearrangement links TRBV9 to TRBJ2-1; 14 bases align to TRBD2. CDR1 is SGDLS and CDR2 is YYNGEE in the germline V gene. V lost 3 bases, J lost 4 bases, and 6 bases stayed unmatched. CDR3 size: 17 residues. The CDR3 coding sequence is TGTGCCAGCAGCGCCGGACTAGCGGGAGGAAAGTACAATGAGCAGTTCTTC. This translates into CASSAGLAGGKYNEQFF.

The J gene is TRBJ1-4, the V gene TRBV7-8, with a tentative D call TRBD1 (5 bases). The germline V and J ends were trimmed by 5 bases and 5 bases, with 15 bases remaining between them. The germline CDR1 and CDR2 sequences are SGHVS and FQNEAQ. CDR3 length: 15 residues. The CDR3 DNA is TGTGCCAGCAGCGATCCGGGACGGCTAAATGAAAAACTGTTTTTT. Translation: CASSDPGRLNEKLFF.

The chain recombines TRBV6-1 with TRBJ2-3, with D unclear. Deletions cut 1 base from V and 0 bases from J, with 5 bases between. Germline CDR1 and CDR2: MNHNS and SASEGT. CDR3 length: 14 residues. CDR3: CASSEGPSTDTQYF. The CDR3 DNA sequence: TGTGCCAGCAGTGAAGGTCCCAGCACAGATACGCAGTATTTT.

This clone has only one observation. The rearrangement joins TRBV28 to TRBJ2-6, with 7 positions matching TRBD1. V lost 6 bases and J lost 0; bases outside the gene matches: 5. Germline CDR1 MDHEN, CDR2 SYDVKM. CDR3 length equals 16 residues. Written as DNA, the CDR3 is TGTGCCAGCAGGATACAGGGGACCTCTGGGGCCAACGTCCTGACTTTC. Residues: CASRIQGTSGANVLTF.

The gene calls are TRBV27 and TRBJ1-3, with a possible D match to TRBD1 (5 bases). CDR3 size: 16 residues. Trimming took 5 bases from V and 0 from J, leaving 14 bases between them. The germline V gene encodes CDR1 MNHEY and CDR2 SMNVEV (reference sequence). The CDR3 loop is CASSPGGELSGNTIYF. The CDR3 DNA reads as TGTGCCAGCAGTCCCGGGGGGGAACTCTCTGGAAACACCATATATTTT.

The chain employs TRBV28 and TRBJ1-2, with 9 bases fitting TRBD1. V gave up 9 bases and J gave up 5 bases; unmatched junction bases: 16. CDR1 is MDHEN and CDR2 is SYDVKM in the germline V gene. The CDR3 spans 16 residues. CDR3 coding DNA: TGTGCCAGTACGTCCCCCACAGGGGGCCTAGGGTATGGCTACACCTTC. Protein product: CASTSPTGGLGYGYTF.

The V gene is TRBV19, the J gene TRBJ2-3; tentatively, D is TRBD1 (5 bases). The germline V and J ends were trimmed by 6 bases and 6 bases, with 13 bases remaining between them. CDR1 and CDR2 (germline): LNHDA, SQIVND (reference sequence). The CDR3 covers 13 residues. CDR3 DNA sequence: TGTGCCAGTAGCAGGGTGGCGCCGGATACGCAGTATTTT. Amino acids: CASSRVAPDTQYF.

J is TRBJ2-2 and V is TRBV18; possibly TRBD1 or TRBD2 for D (5 bases each). Germline CDR1 and CDR2: KGHSH and LQKENI. The CDR3 runs to 13 residues. Trimming removed 1 base at V and 5 bases at J, with 5 bases between. CDR3 in DNA: TGTGCCAGCTCACCACGGGGGACCGGGGAGCTGTTTTTT. Its translation: CASSPRGTGELFF.

In this sample, this clone turned up once. The chain carries TRBV12-5 and TRBJ1-3; tentatively, D is TRBD1 (6 bases). Germline CDR1 reads LGHNT; CDR2 reads FRNRAP. CDR3 length equals 14 residues. Trimming shortened V by 6 bases and J by 4 bases, and 13 bases separated the two germline ends. This chain's CDR3 is CASGPTGWGNTIYF. The DNA for the CDR3 is TGTGCTAGTGGGCCCACAGGGTGGGGAAACACCATATATTTT. The whole variable domain, filled in from reference TRBV12-5 and TRBJ1-3, reads DARVTQTPRHKVTEMGQEVTMRCQPILGHNTVFWYRQTMMQGLELLAYFRNRAPLDDSGMPKDRFSAEMPDATLATLKIQPSEPRDSAVYFCASGPTGWGNTIYFGEGSWLTVV.

This chain joins TRBV27 and TRBJ2-5; perhaps TRBD2 as D (5 bases). Germline V gene lookup returns CDR1 MNHEY and CDR2 SMNVEV (reference sequence). The ends were cut back, 6 bases at V and 4 bases at J, with 15 bases in the middle. The CDR3 totals 14 residues. As DNA, the CDR3 is TGTGCCAGCAGGCCGACGGGGTGGGGAGAGACCCAGTACTTC. Protein: CASRPTGWGETQYF.

The gene calls are TRBV19 and TRBJ1-1; the D is unclear. V gave up 8 bases and J gave up 5 bases, with 6 bases separating them. In germline, CDR1 is LNHDA, CDR2 SQIVND (reference sequence). CDR3 length equals 10 residues. CDR3 in amino acids: CASWKTEAFF. The DNA for the CDR3 is TGTGCCAGTTGGAAGACTGAAGCTTTCTTT.

The J gene is TRBJ2-7, the V gene TRBV5-1; 7 bases line up with TRBD1. CDR1 and CDR2 from the germline V gene are SGHRS and YFSETQ. This CDR3 comprises 13 residues. The J segment lost 2 bases and the V segment lost 3 bases, leaving 2 bases of the junction unmatched. This CDR3 reads CASSWGQTYEQYF. CDR3 coding DNA: TGCGCCAGCAGCTGGGGACAGACCTACGAGCAGTACTTC.

This sequence joins TRBV5-5 and TRBJ2-2; 11 bases are a match to TRBD1. The germline V gene encodes CDR1 SGHKS and CDR2 YYEKEE (reference sequence). Unmatched junction bases numbered 7, after V lost 3 bases and J lost 6 bases. The CDR3 totals 16 residues. DNA for the CDR3: TGTGCCAGCAGCTGGACGGGACAGGGGGTACCCGGGGAGCTGTTTTTT. Its protein is CASSWTGQGVPGELFF.

This clone was seen only once. V is TRBV11-2 and J is TRBJ1-2; D not resolved. Germline V gene sequence: CDR1 SGHAT, CDR2 FQNNGV. This CDR3 spans 14 amino acids. The V and J ends lost 1 base and 1 base respectively, with 7 bases between them. Written as DNA, the CDR3 is TGTGCCAGCAGCTTAGGGCAGGTTAACTATGGCTACACCTTC. Amino acid sequence: CASSLGQVNYGYTF.

This clone was seen just once. This chain uses TRBV6-5 with TRBJ1-1; no definite D call. V lost 3 bases to trimming and J lost 1 base, with 6 bases between them. The CDR3 sequence is 13 residues long. Germline-derived CDR1 and CDR2 are MNHEY and SVGAGI. In DNA, the CDR3 is TGTGCCAGCAGTTATGGAAAGAACACTGAAGCTTTCTTT. Its translation: CASSYGKNTEAFF.